This T cell receptor (beta chain) emerged from a study of blood T cells in healthy people across ages. The second PCR ran roughly 6 to 11 cycles with a sample-barcoded 5' primer and J-beta primers. TCRdb re-called the 5' RACE reads through MiXCR, storing one row per CDR3 protein. Of 1.8 million or so distinct CDR3 sequences in the sample, 30% to 40% were seen once. The donors, healthy Caucasians from Russia, were aged about 6 to 95. Drawing of peripheral blood yielded 7.5 to 10 milliliters from each donor. What was sequenced was blood. The clonotype originates from a human donor in good health.

The DNA for the CDR3 is TGCAGTGCTAGAAGACCGGGGTTGGCCAAAAACATTCAGTACTTC. It encodes CSARRPGLAKNIQYF. The V call is TRBV20-1, the J call TRBJ2-4; possible D gene TRBD2, 5 bases. V gave up 2 bases and J gave up 1 base, with 12 bases separating them. CDR1 and CDR2 from the germline V gene are DFQATT and SNEGSKA (reference sequence). The CDR3 totals 15 residues.